This TCR beta chain was obtained from a study of cytomegalovirus exposure and HLA in healthy donors. With respect to this clone: Its antigen is as yet unknown.

Germline V gene sequence: CDR1 SQVTM, CDR2 ANQGSEA. CDR3 length: 13 residues. Trimming pared 4 bases from V and 7 bases from J, leaving 13 bases between. This PCR relied on a set of 60 Vbeta primers and 13 Jbeta primers. Sequenced by immunoSEQ multiplex PCR; TCRdb stores in-frame clones only, minus some. The sample records about 190,000 clones, roughly 88% being singletons. Study conclusions and caveats: HLA allele associations emerged for some 16,000 TCR beta sequences in a later analysis, at 0.05 false discovery rate.

Sampled while nominally healthy, donors likely had unrecorded immune exposures. Sequenced material: PBMCs. The chain links TRBV29-1 to TRBJ1-4; D perhaps matches TRBD1 (6 bases). The TCR was taken from a boy aged 2 to 10 in good health and CMV-seronegative. The CDR3 sequence is CSVVREGGEKLFF. CDR3 nucleotides: TGCAGCGTTGTAAGGGAAGGGGGTGAAAAACTGTTTTTT.